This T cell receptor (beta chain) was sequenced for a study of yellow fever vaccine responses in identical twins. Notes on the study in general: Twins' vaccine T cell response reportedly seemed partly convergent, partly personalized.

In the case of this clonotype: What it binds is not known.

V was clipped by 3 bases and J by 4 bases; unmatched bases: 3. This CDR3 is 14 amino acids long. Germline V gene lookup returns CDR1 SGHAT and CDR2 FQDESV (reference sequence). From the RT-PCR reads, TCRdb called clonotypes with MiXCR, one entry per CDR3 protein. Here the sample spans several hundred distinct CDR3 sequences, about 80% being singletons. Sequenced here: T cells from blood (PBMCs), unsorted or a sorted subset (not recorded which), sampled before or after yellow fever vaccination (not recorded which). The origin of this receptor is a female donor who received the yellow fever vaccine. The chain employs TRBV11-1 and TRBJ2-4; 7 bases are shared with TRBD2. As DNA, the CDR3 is TGTGCCAGCAGCTTTTTTAGCGGGAAAAACATTCAGTACTTC. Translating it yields CASSFFSGKNIQYF.